This T cell receptor (beta chain) was observed in a study of T cell responses to AZD1222 COVID-19 vaccine. Findings and limits, study-wide: Spike as a whole was targeted by vaccine-associated CD4 TCRs, dominant at 160-218 and 743-854. The study sampled repertoires only after the peak T cell response. Most donors were white British and more were female, and clonal diversity was possibly underestimated. An increase in Spike-specific TCR breadth and depth was observed after two AZD1222 doses.

The assay was immunoSEQ multiplex PCR, and TCRdb's table has in-frame clones only and misses some. The sample includes around 44,000 clones, 80% to 90% of them seen just once. In its sample, this clone was seen a few times. Its antigen remains unidentified. Trimming removed 3 bases at V and 1 base at J, with 4 bases between. This CDR3 has 13 amino acids. CDR1 is LGHNT and CDR2 is FRNRAP in the germline V gene. The rearrangement links TRBV12-5 to TRBJ1-5, with unresolved D. This clonotype originated in an adult who received the AZD1222 COVID-19 vaccine. The specimen was peripheral blood, collected 28 days after the second AZD1222 dose. CDR3 residues: CASGLLSNQPQHF. The CDR3 DNA follows: TGTGCTAGTGGTTTATTAAGCAATCAGCCCCAGCATTTT.